Sequencing of this T cell receptor beta chain was carried out in a study of immune cell composition in non-small cell lung cancer. Study-wide context: Lung adenocarcinoma or squamous carcinoma made up most tumours. Study results and caveats: It was not proven that tumour-reactive clones equal dominant tumour-associated clones.

Frozen unsorted single-cell suspensions supplied the genomic DNA. Produced via immunoSEQ multiplex PCR; TCRdb's table is partial and in-frame only. The table has 2,500 to 3,000 clones, roughly 87% seen once. CDR3 size: 18 residues. The V end lost 0 bases, the J end lost 5 bases, and 24 bases lay between the germline ends. CDR1 is SGHRS and CDR2 is YFSETQ in the germline V gene. A remark on this clone: Its antigen is unknown.

The specimen sequenced was lung tumor tissue. The chain employs TRBV5-1 and TRBJ2-7; the D gene is possibly TRBD1 (6 bases). This TCR derives from a human donor with non-small cell lung cancer. DNA for the CDR3: TGCGCCAGCAGCTTGGATGTAGGGGGTAGACCTGGGCTGGACGAGCAGTACTTC. Its protein is CASSLDVGGRPGLDEQYF.